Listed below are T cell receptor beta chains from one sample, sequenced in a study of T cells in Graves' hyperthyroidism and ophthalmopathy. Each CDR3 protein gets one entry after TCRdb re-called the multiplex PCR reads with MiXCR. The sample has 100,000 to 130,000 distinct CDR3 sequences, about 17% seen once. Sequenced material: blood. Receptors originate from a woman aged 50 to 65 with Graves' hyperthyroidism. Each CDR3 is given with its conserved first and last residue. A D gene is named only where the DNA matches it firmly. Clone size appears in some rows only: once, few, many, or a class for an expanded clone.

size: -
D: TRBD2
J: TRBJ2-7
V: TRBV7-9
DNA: TGTGCCAGCAGCGCCCTAGCGGGAACAACCTACAATGAGCAGTACTTC
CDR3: CASSALAGTTYNEQYF

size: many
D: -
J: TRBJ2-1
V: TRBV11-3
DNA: TGTGCCAGCAGCTTGGGTCCAAGCAATGAGCAGTTCTTC
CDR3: CASSLGPSNEQFF

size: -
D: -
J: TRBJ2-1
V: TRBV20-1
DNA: TGCAGTGCTAGTACCCGGAGTATAGGGCCGTTCTTC
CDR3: CSASTRSIGPFF

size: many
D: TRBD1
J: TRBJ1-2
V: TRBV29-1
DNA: TGCAGCGTTGGGACAGGGGGTTATTATGGCTACACCTTC
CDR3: CSVGTGGYYGYTF

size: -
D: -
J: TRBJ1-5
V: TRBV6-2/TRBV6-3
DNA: TGTGCCAGCAGTTTAGCCCCTAGCAATCAGCCCCAGCATTTT
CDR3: CASSLAPSNQPQHF

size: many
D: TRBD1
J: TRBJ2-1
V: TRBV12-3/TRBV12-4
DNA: TGTGCCAGCAGCCGGACAGGGGCCTACAATGAGCAGTTCTTC
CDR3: CASSRTGAYNEQFF

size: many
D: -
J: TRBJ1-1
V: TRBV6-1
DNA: TGTGCCAGCAGTGAAGTACCGGGACAAGTGAACACTGAAGCTTTCTTT
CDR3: CASSEVPGQVNTEAFF

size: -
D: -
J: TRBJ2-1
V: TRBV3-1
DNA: TGTGCCAGCAGCCAAGAAGGGCCTTACAATGAGCAGCTCTTC
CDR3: CASSQEGPYNEQLF

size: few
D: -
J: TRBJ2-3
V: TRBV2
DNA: TGTGCCAGCCTCCCCGAAGGGATTTCAGCTACGCAGTATTTT
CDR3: CASLPEGISATQYF

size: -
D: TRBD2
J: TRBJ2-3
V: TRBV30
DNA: TGTGCCTGGACGGAGGGCGGGACTAGCGCGACAGGCACGCAGTATTTT
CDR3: CAWTEGGTSATGTQYF

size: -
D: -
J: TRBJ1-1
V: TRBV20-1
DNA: TGCAGTGCTAAAGCGGGGCTCGCCACTGAAGCTTTCTTT
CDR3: CSAKAGLATEAFF

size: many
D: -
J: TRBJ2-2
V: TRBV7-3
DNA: TGTGCCAGCAGCTCATCCCACGGCCTCACCGGGGAGCTGTTTTTT
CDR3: CASSSSHGLTGELFF

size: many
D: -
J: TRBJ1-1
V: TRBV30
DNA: TGTGCCTGGAGCCCGGGGGCAAAGGCTTTCTTT
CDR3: CAWSPGAKAFF

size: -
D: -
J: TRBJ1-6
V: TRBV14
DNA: TGTGCCAGCAGCCAAGACGGGACCTATAATTCACCCCTCCACTTT
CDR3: CASSQDGTYNSPLHF

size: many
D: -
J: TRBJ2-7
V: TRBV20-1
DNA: TGCAGCTGGGGGATTAGGTCCTACGAGCAGTACTTC
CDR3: CSWGIRSYEQYF

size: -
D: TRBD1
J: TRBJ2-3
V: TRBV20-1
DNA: TGCAGTGCTTGGGACAGCATATATGTAGATACGCAGTATTTT
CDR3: CSAWDSIYVDTQYF

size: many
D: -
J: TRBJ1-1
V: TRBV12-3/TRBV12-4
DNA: TGTGCCAGCAGTTTAAACGGAGGGGAGAAAGCTTTCTTT
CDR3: CASSLNGGEKAFF

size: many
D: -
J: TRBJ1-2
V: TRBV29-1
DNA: TGCAGCGTATCCTCCGGGACTAATAACTATGGCTACACCTTC
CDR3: CSVSSGTNNYGYTF

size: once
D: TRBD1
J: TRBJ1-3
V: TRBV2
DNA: TGTGCCAGCAGTACTACGGGACAGTCTGGAAACACCATATATTTT
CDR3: CASSTTGQSGNTIYF

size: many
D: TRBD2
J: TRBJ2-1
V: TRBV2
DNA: TGTGCCGCGACCGGGACTAGGCGCAATGAGCAGTTCTTC
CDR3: CAATGTRRNEQFF

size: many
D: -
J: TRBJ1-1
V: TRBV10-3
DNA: TGTGCCATCAGCGAAGCAATGAACACTGAAGCTTTCTTT
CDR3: CAISEAMNTEAFF

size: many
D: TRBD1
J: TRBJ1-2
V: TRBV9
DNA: TGTGCCAGCAGCGGCGTGGGAACAGGGGGGAACTATGGCTACACCTTC
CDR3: CASSGVGTGGNYGYTF